These 13 T cell receptor beta chains were all obtained from the same sample, sequenced in a study of blood T cell repertoires in COVID-19. The protocol was immunoSEQ multiplex PCR, while the TCRdb copy is restricted to in-frame clones and leaves out a portion. The sample shows fewer than 250,000 clones, approximately 86% of them seen only once. The specimen sequenced was PBMCs or T cells enriched from blood (not recorded which). The receptor source for this set is a middle-aged woman with acute COVID-19.

This rearrangement joins TRBV14 to TRBJ2-1; TRBD2 agrees at 8 bases. This CDR3 has 18 residues. V lost 1 base and J lost 0; bases outside the gene matches: 8. The germline CDR1 and CDR2 sequences are SGHDN and FVKESK. CDR3 DNA sequence: TGTGCCAGCAGCCAAGGTGGCGGGAGGCCGAGCTCCTACAATGAGCAGTTCTTC. Protein sequence: CASSQGGGRPSSYNEQFF.

CDR3 sequence reads: CASSLELGNSNEQFF. CDR3 in DNA: TGTGCCAGCAGCTTAGAGTTGGGCAATTCAAATGAGCAGTTCTTC. The chain couples TRBV11-3 to TRBJ2-1; no definite D call. Trimming shortened V by 0 bases and J by 7 bases, and 13 bases separated the two germline ends. The CDR3 consists of 15 residues. Germline-derived CDR1 and CDR2 are SGHNT and YENEEA.

This clone was recorded once. This sequence joins TRBV2 and TRBJ1-2; D possibly corresponds to TRBD1 (6 bases). CDR1 SNHLY and CDR2 FYNNEI come from the germline V gene. The CDR3 is 15 amino acids. Between the trimmed V and J ends, which lost 6 bases and 7 bases, there was a span of 21 bases. The CDR3 region has the DNA TGTGCCAGCAGCTCAGGGGTCCACCTAACCGGTGGCTACACCTTC. Its protein is CASSSGVHLTGGYTF.

About this clone itself: The same CDR3 also results from other DNA sequences found in this sample. The chain has TRBV6-5 and TRBJ2-3, with D unresolved. Germline V CDR1 and CDR2: MNHEY, SVGAGI. With 4 bases removed from V and 5 bases from J, the gap between germline ends came to 4 bases. CDR3 length equals 11 residues. The CDR3 loop reads CASSSGDTQYF. The CDR3 nucleotides read TGTGCCAGCAGTTCGGGAGATACGCAGTATTTT.

The rearrangement links TRBV9 to TRBJ1-3; perhaps TRBD1 as D (6 bases). Trimming cost V 0 bases and J 2 bases, with 12 bases left between them. The CDR3 consists of 16 residues. Germline CDR1 reads SGDLS; CDR2 reads YYNGEE. The CDR3 loop reads CASSVDGTPAGNTIYF. The CDR3 DNA sequence: TGTGCCAGCAGCGTAGACGGGACACCCGCTGGAAACACCATATATTTT.

This clone was seen a handful of times. The chain combines TRBV12-3 or TRBV12-4 with TRBJ2-7; the D gene is possibly TRBD2 (5 bases). The CDR3 covers 13 residues. Trimming stripped 1 base from V and 6 bases from J, with 10 bases between. The CDR3 DNA is TGTGCCAGCAGTTTAGGCCAACGGGGCGAGCAGTACTTC. It yields the protein CASSLGQRGEQYF.

The rearrangement joins TRBV9 to TRBJ1-2, with 8 bases matching TRBD1. Germline V gene data show CDR1 as SGDLS and CDR2 as YYNGEE. The CDR3 length is 14 residues. Trimming took 0 bases from V and 6 from J; bases not matched to a gene: 4. The CDR3, as DNA: TGTGCCAGCAGCGTAGACCAGGGGGCACATGGCTACACCTTC. It codes for CASSVDQGAHGYTF.

This clone appeared once. CDR3 residues: CASSGQLNTEAFF. CDR3 sequence (DNA): TGTGCCAGCAGTGGACAGCTGAACACTGAAGCTTTCTTT. The V call is TRBV2, the J call TRBJ1-1; a weak D match, TRBD1 (5 bases). V was cut by 4 bases and J by 0 bases, with 6 bases left in between. Germline-derived CDR1 and CDR2 are SNHLY and FYNNEI. The CDR3 has 13 amino acids.

V and J are TRBV2 and TRBJ2-7; 11 bases are a match to TRBD1. Germline trimming cut 6 bases from V and 3 bases from J; bases unmatched to any gene: 7. CDR1 is SNHLY and CDR2 is FYNNEI in the germline V gene. CDR3 length equals 15 residues. CDR3 protein: CASRIGQGAIYEQYF. DNA of the CDR3: TGTGCCAGCAGGATAGGACAGGGGGCGATCTACGAGCAGTACTTC.

The gene calls are TRBV11-2 and TRBJ1-1, with D unresolved. CDR3 size: 17 residues. Looked up from germline, CDR1 is SGHAT and CDR2 is FQNNGV. Trimming cost V 9 bases and J 1 base, with 24 bases left between them. The chain's CDR3 is CASGPFWGRERNTEAFF. The CDR3 nucleotides are TGTGCCAGTGGCCCCTTTTGGGGAAGGGAGAGGAACACTGAAGCTTTCTTT.

The sample holds one count of this clone. This chain connects TRBV3-1 (or the pseudogene TRBV3-2) to TRBJ1-4; a weak D match, TRBD1 (6 bases). The CDR3 consists of 15 residues. Deletions cut 5 bases from V and 8 bases from J, with 18 bases between. CDR1 is LGHDT and CDR2 is YNNKEL in the germline V gene (reference sequence). This CDR3 is CASSSDQGLREKLFF. The CDR3 DNA is TGTGCCAGCAGCTCCGACCAGGGGCTTAGGGAAAAACTGTTTTTT.

A single count supports this clone. This sequence joins TRBV5-6 and TRBJ2-4; D might be TRBD2 (5 bases). CDR3 length: 14 residues. CDR1 is SGHDT and CDR2 is YYEEEE in the germline V gene. The V end lost 4 bases, the J end lost 4 bases, and 12 bases lay between the germline ends. CDR3 region: CASSPPGIKNIQYF. The CDR3 nucleotides are TGTGCCAGCAGCCCCCCCGGGATTAAAAACATTCAGTACTTC.

The chain is built from TRBV10-3 and TRBJ1-6, with D hard to call. Germline values: CDR1 ENHRY, CDR2 SYGVKD. This CDR3 comprises 14 residues. Trimming removed 3 bases at V and 6 bases at J, with 9 bases between. The CDR3 DNA follows: TGTGCCATCAGTGATGGGCAGGTTAATTCACCCCTCCACTTT. Residues: CAISDGQVNSPLHF.